A single sample gave rise to the 7 T cell receptor beta chains below, sequenced in a study of regulatory T cells in long-lasting Graves disease. Libraries of TCR beta came from iRepertoire HTBI primers plus Arm-PCR of CDR3 regions. TCRdb re-called the multiplex PCR reads with MiXCR, one entry per CDR3 protein. In the table there are 350,000 to 550,000 distinct CDR3 sequences, under 15% of which are singletons. Time point here: newly diagnosed GD, antithyroid drugs for less than 3 months. RNA from PBMCs was the source of the TCR library. These data also formed part of another study, on T cells in Graves' hyperthyroidism and ophthalmopathy.

This specimen consisted of peripheral blood mononuclear cells (PBMCs), obtained at new diagnosis, from a patient treated with antithyroid drugs. These receptor sequences come from a woman in her twenties or thirties with Graves disease.

This clonotype was seen more than once but under ten times. The chain is built from TRBV4-1 and TRBJ2-3; D is unclear. The germline gives CDR1 MGHRA, CDR2 YSYEKL. Trimming removed 0 bases at V and 9 bases at J, with 13 bases between. The CDR3 has 14 amino acids. Here the CDR3 DNA reads TGCGCCAGCAGCCAAGACGCCGGGCTCTACACGCAGTATTTT. This codes for CASSQDAGLYTQYF.

The chain combines TRBV5-4 with TRBJ2-2, with no clear D. V lost 1 base, J lost 2 bases, and 3 bases lay in between. The germline CDR1 and CDR2 sequences are SGHNT and YYREEE (reference sequence). The CDR3 is 13 residues long. The CDR3 region is CASSLFNTGELFF. CDR3 DNA: TGTGCCAGCAGCTTGTTCAACACCGGGGAGCTGTTTTTT.

This clonotype was seen many times. The chain has TRBV2 and TRBJ1-5; 8 bases agree with TRBD1. The CDR3 spans 13 residues. The ends lost 9 bases at V and 3 bases at J; junction bases unmatched: 4. Germline CDR1 is SNHLY and CDR2 is FYNNEI. In DNA, the CDR3 is TGTGCCAGTCGGACAGGGACCAATCAGCCCCAGCATTTT. This codes for CASRTGTNQPQHF.

In this sample, this clonotype turned up many times. This rearrangement joins TRBV9 to TRBJ2-7; TRBD1 matches at 7 bases. Germline trimming cut 10 bases from V and 3 bases from J; bases unmatched to any gene: 7. The CDR3 is 12 residues long. From germline, CDR1 is SGDLS and CDR2 YYNGEE. DNA for the CDR3: TGTGCCTCGGGGCAGGGGGACTACGAGCAGTACTTC. Residues: CASGQGDYEQYF.

This clonotype was detected only a few times. The genes are TRBV2 and TRBJ2-6; D gene uncertain. Germline CDR1 is SNHLY and CDR2 is FYNNEI. V dropped 1 base and J dropped 1 base, with 5 bases sitting between them. The CDR3 spans 15 residues. Here the CDR3 DNA reads TGTGCCAGCAGTGAAGTGGGATCTGGGGCCAACGTCCTGACTTTC. It translates to CASSEVGSGANVLTF.

This clonotype was counted at least ten times. The chain carries TRBV7-3 and TRBJ2-1, with 10 bases identical to TRBD2. CDR3 length: 18 amino acids. The germline gives CDR1 SGHTA, CDR2 FQGTGA. Trimming took 5 bases from V and 6 from J; bases not matched to a gene: 16. The CDR3 spells CASSPKGASGRLVNEQFF. CDR3 nucleotides: TGTGCCAGCAGCCCCAAAGGGGCTAGCGGGAGATTGGTCAATGAGCAGTTCTTC.

This clonotype was seen many times. V gene TRBV13 combines with J gene TRBJ2-1; the match to TRBD2 covers 9 bases. The CDR3 extends over 17 amino acids. V was pared by 5 bases and J by 8 bases, with 16 bases of the junction left unmatched. Germline CDR1 is PRHDT and CDR2 is FYEKMQ (reference sequence). CDR3 sequence reads: CASSTPPGAGGFDEQFF. In nucleotides, the CDR3 is TGTGCCAGCAGCACCCCACCGGGAGCGGGAGGTTTTGATGAGCAGTTCTTC. Together with reference TRBV13 and TRBJ2-1, the CDR3 gives the full variable domain: AAGVIQSPRHLIKEKRETATLKCYPIPRHDTVYWYQQGPGQDPQFLISFYEKMQSDKGSIPDRFSAQQFSDYHSELNMSSLELGDSALYFCASSTPPGAGGFDEQFFGPGTRLTVL.